A selection of T cell receptor beta chains follows, all from one sample in a study of identical twins. One entry per CDR3 protein results from TCRdb running MiXCR on the 5' RACE reads. The sample shows about 890,000 distinct CDR3 sequences, 10% to 15% of them seen only once. These records were also assigned to another study, of yellow fever vaccine responses in identical twins.

The sample consisted of PBMCs. These receptors were obtained from a woman between 18 and 29 years old in good health. Both conserved end residues are part of each CDR3.

j_gene: TRBJ2-2
v_gene: TRBV7-9
CDR3aa: CASSLVGTSTNTGELFF

j_gene: TRBJ2-3
v_gene: TRBV11-1
CDR3aa: CASSLATTSGRKTDTQYF

j_gene: TRBJ2-5
v_gene: TRBV6-2/TRBV6-3
CDR3aa: CASSYSTQQETQYF

j_gene: TRBJ1-4
v_gene: TRBV20-1
CDR3aa: CSAIQVVGEKLFF

j_gene: TRBJ2-5
v_gene: TRBV6-2/TRBV6-3
CDR3aa: CASSYSQRDIQETQYF

j_gene: TRBJ2-2
v_gene: TRBV7-9
CDR3aa: CASSFGQGVTGELFF

j_gene: TRBJ2-3
v_gene: TRBV5-5
CDR3aa: CASSPFHDTQYF

j_gene: TRBJ2-3
v_gene: TRBV20-1
CDR3aa: CSARDPGGGVTQYF

j_gene: TRBJ1-1
v_gene: TRBV20-1
CDR3aa: CSAPWVRIEGTEAFF

j_gene: TRBJ1-1
v_gene: TRBV5-5
CDR3aa: CASSFTGGNEAFF

j_gene: TRBJ2-1
v_gene: TRBV24-1
CDR3aa: CATSRQGLGVSNEQFF

j_gene: TRBJ2-6
v_gene: TRBV28
CDR3aa: CASKVADSGANVLTF

j_gene: TRBJ2-3
v_gene: TRBV7-9
CDR3aa: CASNQQPSLGSTDTQYF

j_gene: TRBJ2-1
v_gene: TRBV10-3
CDR3aa: CAISDPSGRRYNEQFF

j_gene: TRBJ1-1
v_gene: TRBV24-1
CDR3aa: CATSDPRTGGTEAFF

j_gene: TRBJ2-7
v_gene: TRBV12-3/TRBV12-4
CDR3aa: CASSPDRVAQYF

j_gene: TRBJ2-1
v_gene: TRBV7-2
CDR3aa: CASLTTGLSDEQFF

j_gene: TRBJ1-1
v_gene: TRBV9
CDR3aa: CASSARQGSTEAFF